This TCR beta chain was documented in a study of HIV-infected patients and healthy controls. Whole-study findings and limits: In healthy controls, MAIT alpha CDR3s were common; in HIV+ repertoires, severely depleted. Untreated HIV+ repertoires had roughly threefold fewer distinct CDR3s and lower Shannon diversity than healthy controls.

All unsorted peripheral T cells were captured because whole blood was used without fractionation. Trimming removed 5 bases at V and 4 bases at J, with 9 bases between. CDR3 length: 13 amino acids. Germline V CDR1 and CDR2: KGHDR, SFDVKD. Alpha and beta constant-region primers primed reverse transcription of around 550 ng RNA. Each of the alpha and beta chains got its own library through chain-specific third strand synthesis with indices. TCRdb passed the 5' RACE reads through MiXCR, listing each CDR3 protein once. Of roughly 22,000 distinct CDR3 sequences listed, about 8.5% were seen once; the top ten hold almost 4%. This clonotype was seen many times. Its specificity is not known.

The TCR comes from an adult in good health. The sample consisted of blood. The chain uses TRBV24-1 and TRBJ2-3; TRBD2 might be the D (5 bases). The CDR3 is CATSGLAADTQYF. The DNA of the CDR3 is TGTGCCACCAGTGGGCTAGCCGCAGATACGCAGTATTTT.